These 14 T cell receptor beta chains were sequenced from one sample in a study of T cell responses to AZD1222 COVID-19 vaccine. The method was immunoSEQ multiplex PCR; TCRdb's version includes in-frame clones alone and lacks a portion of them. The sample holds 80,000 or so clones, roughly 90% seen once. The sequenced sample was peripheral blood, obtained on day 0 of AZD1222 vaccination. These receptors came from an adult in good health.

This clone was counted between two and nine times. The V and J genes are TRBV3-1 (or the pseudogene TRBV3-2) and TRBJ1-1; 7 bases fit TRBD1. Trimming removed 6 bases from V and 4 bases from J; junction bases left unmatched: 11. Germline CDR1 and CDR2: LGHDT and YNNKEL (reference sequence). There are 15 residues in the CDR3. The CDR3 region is CASSHYAGGGTEAFF. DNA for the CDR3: TGTGCCAGCAGTCATTATGCAGGGGGGGGCACTGAAGCTTTCTTT.

Here the CDR3 DNA reads TGCAGCGTTGAAGGGACTTTCACCGGGGAGCTGTTTTTT. Its translation is CSVEGTFTGELFF. The rearrangement links TRBV29-1 to TRBJ2-2; TRBD2 might be the D (5 bases). The CDR3 covers 13 residues. Trimming removed 1 base from V and 4 bases from J, with 7 bases in between. Per germline, CDR1 SQVTM and CDR2 ANQGSEA.

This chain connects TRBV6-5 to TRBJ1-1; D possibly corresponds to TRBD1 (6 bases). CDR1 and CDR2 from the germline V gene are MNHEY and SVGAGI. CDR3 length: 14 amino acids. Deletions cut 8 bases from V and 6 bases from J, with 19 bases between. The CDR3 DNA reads TGTGCCAGCTCGAGGTACCACAGGGACGCTGAAGCTTTCTTT. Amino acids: CASSRYHRDAEAFF.

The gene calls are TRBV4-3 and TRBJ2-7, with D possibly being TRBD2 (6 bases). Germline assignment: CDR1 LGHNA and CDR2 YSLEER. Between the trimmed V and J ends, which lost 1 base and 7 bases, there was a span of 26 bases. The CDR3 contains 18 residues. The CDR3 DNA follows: TGCGCCAGCAGCCAAGGGACTTATGGGACTGGATCGTGGTCGGAGCAGTACTTC. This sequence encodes CASSQGTYGTGSWSEQYF.

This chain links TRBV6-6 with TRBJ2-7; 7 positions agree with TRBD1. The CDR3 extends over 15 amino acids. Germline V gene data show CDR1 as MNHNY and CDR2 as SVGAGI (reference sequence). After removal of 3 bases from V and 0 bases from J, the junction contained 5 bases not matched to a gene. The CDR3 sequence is CASSYGDSYSYEQYF. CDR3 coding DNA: TGTGCCAGCAGTTATGGGGACAGTTACTCCTACGAGCAGTACTTC.

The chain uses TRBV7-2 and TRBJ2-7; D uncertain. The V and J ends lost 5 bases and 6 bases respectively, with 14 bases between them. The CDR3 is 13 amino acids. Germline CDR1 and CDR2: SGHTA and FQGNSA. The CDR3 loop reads CASSGDRVSEQYF. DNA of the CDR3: TGTGCCAGCAGCGGCGACCGGGTTAGCGAGCAGTACTTC.

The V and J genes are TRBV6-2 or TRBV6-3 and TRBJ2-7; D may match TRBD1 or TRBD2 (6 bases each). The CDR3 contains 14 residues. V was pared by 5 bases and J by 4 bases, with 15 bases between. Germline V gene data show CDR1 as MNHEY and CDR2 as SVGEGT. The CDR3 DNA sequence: TGTGCCAGCAGTAACGTCGGGGGCGCGTACGAGCAGTACTTC. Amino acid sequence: CASSNVGGAYEQYF.

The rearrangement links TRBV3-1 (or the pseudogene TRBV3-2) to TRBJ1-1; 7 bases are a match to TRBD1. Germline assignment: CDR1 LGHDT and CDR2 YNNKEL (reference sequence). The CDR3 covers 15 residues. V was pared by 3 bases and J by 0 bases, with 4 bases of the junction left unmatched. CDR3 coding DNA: TGTGCCAGCAGCCAGAATACAGGGGTGAACACTGAAGCTTTCTTT. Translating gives CASSQNTGVNTEAFF.

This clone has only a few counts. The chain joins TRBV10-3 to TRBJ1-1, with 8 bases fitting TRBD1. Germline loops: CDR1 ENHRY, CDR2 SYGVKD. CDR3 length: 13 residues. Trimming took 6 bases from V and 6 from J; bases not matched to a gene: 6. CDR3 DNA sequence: TGTGCCATCAGATTGACAGGGGATTCTGAAGCTTTCTTT. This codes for CAIRLTGDSEAFF.

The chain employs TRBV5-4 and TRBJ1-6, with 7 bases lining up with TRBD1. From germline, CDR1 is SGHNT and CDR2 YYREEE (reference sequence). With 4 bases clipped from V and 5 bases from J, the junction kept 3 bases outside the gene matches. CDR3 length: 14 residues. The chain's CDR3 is CASSGTVNNSPLHF. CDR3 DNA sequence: TGTGCCAGCAGCGGGACAGTCAATAATTCACCCCTCCACTTT.

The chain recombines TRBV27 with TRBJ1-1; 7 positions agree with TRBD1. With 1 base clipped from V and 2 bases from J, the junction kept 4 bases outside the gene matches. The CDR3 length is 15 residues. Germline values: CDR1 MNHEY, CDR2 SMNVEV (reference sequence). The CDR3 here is CASSLYGTVNTEAFF. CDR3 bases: TGTGCCAGCAGTTTATATGGGACAGTCAACACTGAAGCTTTCTTT.

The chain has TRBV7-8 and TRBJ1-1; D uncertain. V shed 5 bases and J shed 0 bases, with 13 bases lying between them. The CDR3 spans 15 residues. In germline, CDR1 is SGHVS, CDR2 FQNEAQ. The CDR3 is CASSPRGRMNTEAFF. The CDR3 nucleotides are TGTGCCAGCAGCCCCCGAGGACGGATGAACACTGAAGCTTTCTTT.

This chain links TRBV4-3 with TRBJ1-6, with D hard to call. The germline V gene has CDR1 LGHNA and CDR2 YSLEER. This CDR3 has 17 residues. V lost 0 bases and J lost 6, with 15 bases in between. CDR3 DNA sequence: TGCGCCAGCAGCCAAGAAGGCGGGCATGGGCTTAATTCACCCCTCCACTTT. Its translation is CASSQEGGHGLNSPLHF.

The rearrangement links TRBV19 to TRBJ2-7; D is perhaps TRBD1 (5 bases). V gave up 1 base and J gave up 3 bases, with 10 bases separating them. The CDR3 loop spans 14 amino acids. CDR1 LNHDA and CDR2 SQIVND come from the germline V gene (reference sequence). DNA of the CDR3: TGTGCCAGTAGTATAGTAAGAGACAGCTACGAGCAGTACTTC. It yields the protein CASSIVRDSYEQYF.